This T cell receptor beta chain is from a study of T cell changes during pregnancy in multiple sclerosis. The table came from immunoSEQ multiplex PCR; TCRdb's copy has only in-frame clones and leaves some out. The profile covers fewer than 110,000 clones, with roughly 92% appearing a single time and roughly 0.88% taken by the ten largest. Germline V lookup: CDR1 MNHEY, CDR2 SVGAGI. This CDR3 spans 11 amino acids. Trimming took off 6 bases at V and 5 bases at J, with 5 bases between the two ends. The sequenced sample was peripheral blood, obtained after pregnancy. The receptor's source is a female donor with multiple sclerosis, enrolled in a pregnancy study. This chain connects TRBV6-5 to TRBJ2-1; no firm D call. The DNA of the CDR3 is TGTGCCAGCAGCCTTAACAATGAGCAGTTCTTC. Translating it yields CASSLNNEQFF.